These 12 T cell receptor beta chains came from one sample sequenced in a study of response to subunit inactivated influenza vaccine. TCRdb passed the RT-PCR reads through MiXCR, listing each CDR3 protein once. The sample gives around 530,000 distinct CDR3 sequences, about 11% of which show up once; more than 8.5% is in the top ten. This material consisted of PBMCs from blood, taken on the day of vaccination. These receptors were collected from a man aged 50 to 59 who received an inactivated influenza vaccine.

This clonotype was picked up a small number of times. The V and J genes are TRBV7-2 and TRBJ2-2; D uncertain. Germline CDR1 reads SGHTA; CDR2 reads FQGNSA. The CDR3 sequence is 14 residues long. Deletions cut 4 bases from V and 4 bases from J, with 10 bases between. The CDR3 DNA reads TGTGCCAGCAGCTGGACGACCCTCACCGGGGAGCTGTTTTTT. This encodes CASSWTTLTGELFF.

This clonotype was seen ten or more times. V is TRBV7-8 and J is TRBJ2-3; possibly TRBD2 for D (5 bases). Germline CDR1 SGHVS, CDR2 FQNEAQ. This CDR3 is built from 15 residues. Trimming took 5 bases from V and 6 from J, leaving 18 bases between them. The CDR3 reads CASSPIGGLSDTQYF. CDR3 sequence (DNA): TGTGCCAGCAGCCCGATTGGAGGCTTATCCGATACGCAGTATTTT.

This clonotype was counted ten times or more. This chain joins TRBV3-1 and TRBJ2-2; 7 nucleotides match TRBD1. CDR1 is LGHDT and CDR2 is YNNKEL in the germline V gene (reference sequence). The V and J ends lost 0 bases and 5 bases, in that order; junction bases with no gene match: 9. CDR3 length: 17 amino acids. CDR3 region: CASSQDEGAFRTGELFF. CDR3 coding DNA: TGTGCCAGCAGCCAAGATGAGGGGGCGTTTAGAACCGGGGAGCTGTTTTTT.

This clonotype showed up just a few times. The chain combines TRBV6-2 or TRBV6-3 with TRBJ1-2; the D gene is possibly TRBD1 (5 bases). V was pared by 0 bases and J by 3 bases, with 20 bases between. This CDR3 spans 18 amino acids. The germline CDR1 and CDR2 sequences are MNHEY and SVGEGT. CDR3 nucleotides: TGTGCCAGCAGTTACTCGATTTTAGAGACAGCAACCTACTATGGCTACACCTTC. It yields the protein CASSYSILETATYYGYTF.

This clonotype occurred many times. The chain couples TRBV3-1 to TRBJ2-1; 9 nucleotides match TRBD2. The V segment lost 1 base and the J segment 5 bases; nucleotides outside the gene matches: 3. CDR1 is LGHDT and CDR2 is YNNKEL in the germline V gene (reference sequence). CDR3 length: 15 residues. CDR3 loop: CASSQGLAGHNEQFF. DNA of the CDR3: TGTGCCAGCAGCCAAGGGCTAGCGGGACACAATGAGCAGTTCTTC.

The CDR3 protein is CASSFVVGLQETQYF. CDR3 in DNA: TGTGCCAGCAGTTTTGTTGTGGGACTCCAAGAGACCCAGTACTTC. This rearrangement joins TRBV28 to TRBJ2-5; maybe TRBD2 (6 bases). Per the germline V gene, CDR1 is MDHEN and CDR2 is SYDVKM. The CDR3 contains 15 residues. The V and J ends lost 3 bases and 1 base respectively, with 12 bases between them. The full variable domain, in which reference TRBV28 and TRBJ2-5 provide the parts outside the CDR3, is DVKVTQSSRYLVKRTGEKVFLECVQDMDHENMFWYRQDPGLGLRLIYFSYDVKMKEKGDIPEGYSVSREKKERFSLILESASTNQTSMYLCASSFVVGLQETQYFGPGTRLLVL.

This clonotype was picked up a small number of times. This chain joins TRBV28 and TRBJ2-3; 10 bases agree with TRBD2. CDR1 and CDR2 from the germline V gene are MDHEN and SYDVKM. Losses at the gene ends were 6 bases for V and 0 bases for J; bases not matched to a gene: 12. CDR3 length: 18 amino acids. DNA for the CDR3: TGTGCCAGCAGATCGATTACCCCGACTAGCGGGAGCACAGATACGCAGTATTTT. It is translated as CASRSITPTSGSTDTQYF. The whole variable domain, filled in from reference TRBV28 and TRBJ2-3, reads DVKVTQSSRYLVKRTGEKVFLECVQDMDHENMFWYRQDPGLGLRLIYFSYDVKMKEKGDIPEGYSVSREKKERFSLILESASTNQTSMYLCASRSITPTSGSTDTQYFGPGTRLTVL.

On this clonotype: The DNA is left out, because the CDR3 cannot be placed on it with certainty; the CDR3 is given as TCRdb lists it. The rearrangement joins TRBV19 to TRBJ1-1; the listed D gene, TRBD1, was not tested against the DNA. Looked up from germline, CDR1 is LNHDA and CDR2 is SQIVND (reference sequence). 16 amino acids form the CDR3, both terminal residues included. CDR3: CASSMIWRGMNTEAFF.

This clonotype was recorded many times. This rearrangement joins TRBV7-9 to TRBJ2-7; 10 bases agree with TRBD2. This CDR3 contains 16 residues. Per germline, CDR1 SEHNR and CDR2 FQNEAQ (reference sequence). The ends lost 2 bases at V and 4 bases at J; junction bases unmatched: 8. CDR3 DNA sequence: TGTGCCAGCAGCTTATGGCTAGCGGGAGAGAGGTACGAGCAGTACTTC. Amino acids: CASSLWLAGERYEQYF.

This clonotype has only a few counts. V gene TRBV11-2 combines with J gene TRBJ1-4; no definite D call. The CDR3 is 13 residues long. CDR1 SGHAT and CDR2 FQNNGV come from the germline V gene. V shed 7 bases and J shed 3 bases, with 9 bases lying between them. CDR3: CASTKRANEKLFF. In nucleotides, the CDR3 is TGTGCCAGCACTAAAAGGGCTAATGAAAAACTGTTTTTT.

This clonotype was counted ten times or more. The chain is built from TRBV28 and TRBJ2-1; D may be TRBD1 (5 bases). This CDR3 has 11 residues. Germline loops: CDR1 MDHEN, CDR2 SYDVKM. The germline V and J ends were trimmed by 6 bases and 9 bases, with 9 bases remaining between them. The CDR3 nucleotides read TGTGCCAGCAGAGCCCAGGGTGAGCAGTTCTTC. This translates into CASRAQGEQFF.

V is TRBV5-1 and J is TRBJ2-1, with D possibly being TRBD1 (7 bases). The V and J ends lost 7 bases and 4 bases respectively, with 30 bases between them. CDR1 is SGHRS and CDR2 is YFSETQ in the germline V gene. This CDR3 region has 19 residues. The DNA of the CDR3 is TGCGCCAGCCGACAACCCGGGGGACAGATCCATTCCCCTTACAATGAGCAGTTCTTC. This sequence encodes CASRQPGGQIHSPYNEQFF.